This T cell receptor beta chain was sequenced in a study of Ad26.COV2.S vaccination and SARS-CoV-2 variants. Study outcomes and limitations: After vaccination, reports described spike-specific CD8+ and CD4+ T cell responses as showing substantial breadth.

V lost 2 bases, J lost 7 bases, and 11 bases lay in between. In germline, CDR1 is SGHTA, CDR2 FQGNSA. The CDR3 is 14 residues long. As regards this clone: No antigen is known for it.

The assay was immunoSEQ multiplex PCR, and TCRdb's table has in-frame clones only and misses some. In the table there are hundreds of thousands of clones, more than 70% of which are singletons. Regarding treatment: some 19 received Ad26.COV2.S at low or high dose, single or two shots; 5 received placebo; per-sample allocation not given. It was on day 63 after the first vaccine or placebo injection that samples were taken. The vaccine antigen was prefusion-stabilized Wuhan SARS-CoV-2 spike. The sequence came from a person between 18 and 65 years old who received the Ad26.COV2.S COVID-19 vaccine or a placebo. The sequenced sample was peripheral blood, obtained in a trial of Ad26.COV2.S vaccine versus placebo. The rearrangement links TRBV7-2 to TRBJ1-4, with a tentative D call TRBD1 (5 bases). The chain's CDR3 is CASSLTGLGEKLFF. The CDR3 coding sequence is TGTGCCAGCAGCTTAACAGGCCTCGGTGAAAAACTGTTTTTT.